One T cell receptor beta chain is described in this entry. The antigen is not known. This record belongs to a study of OX40 agonist ivuxolimab in advanced cancers. Study information: Each dose-escalation patient presented with hepatocellular carcinoma, melanoma, renal cell or head and neck cancer. Of the participants, more than 35% had some prior anti-PD-1, anti-PD-L1 or anti-CTLA-4 therapy, which was allowed.

Study outcomes and limitations: CD4+ and CD8+ T cells in blood underwent clonal expansion by week 6 at 0.1 to 3.0 mg/kg.

TCRdb's copy holds only in-frame clones and misses some; the assay was immunoSEQ multiplex PCR. The table records about 12,000 clones, 84% of them present only once. V trimming: 10 bases; J trimming: 6 bases; junction bases outside the gene matches: 9. The germline V gene encodes CDR1 MDHEN and CDR2 SYDVKM. CDR3 size: 14 residues. The sequencing here drew on CD4+ or CD8+ T cells sorted from blood, taken in a trial of the OX40 agonist ivuxolimab. The J gene is TRBJ1-2, the V gene TRBV28, with 12 bases fitting TRBD1. The receptor was isolated from an adult with an advanced solid tumor such as melanoma, head and neck, liver or kidney cancer. CDR3 DNA: TGTGCCACTCTACCGGGACAGGGGGCACATGGCTACACCTTC. Translating it yields CATLPGQGAHGYTF.